Given below is one T cell receptor (beta chain) in context. The target antigen is unknown. The germline CDR1 and CDR2 sequences are SGHVS and FQNEAQ. The CDR3 runs to 21 residues. Germline trimming cut 7 bases from V and 0 bases from J; bases unmatched to any gene: 24. The source of the sample is a study of beta chain features in type 1 diabetes. Reverse transcribing all isolated RNA meant expressed TCRB transcripts were sequenced. TCRdb's table, derived via immunoSEQ multiplex PCR, lists solely in-frame clones and lacks some. The sample holds 310,000 or so clones, roughly 9% seen once. The study's findings and limits: TCRB CDR3s were moderately but significantly shorter in Type 1 diabetes patients in all four CD4+ subsets.

This chain links TRBV7-8 with TRBJ1-2; 9 bases align to TRBD1. This TCR derives from a man aged 25-40 years with type 1 diabetes. The sample was central memory CD4+ T cells from blood. CDR3 sequence: CASTLGGPGGTGPYSNYGYTF. The DNA for the CDR3 is TGTGCCAGCACCCTAGGCGGGCCGGGAGGGACAGGGCCCTATTCTAACTATGGCTACACCTTC.